This T cell receptor beta chain comes out of a study of T cell responses to AZD1222 COVID-19 vaccine. Overall study findings and caveats: The study identified only five to seven AZD1222 recipients as seropositive at baseline. Clonal diversity may have been underestimated in mostly white British donors.

The assay was immunoSEQ multiplex PCR, and TCRdb's table has in-frame clones only and misses some. The sample holds 150,000 to 200,000 clones; approximately 90% are singletons and the top ten take around 5.8%. Turning to this clone: No antigen is known for it.

Trimming removed 0 bases at V and 5 bases at J, with 12 bases between. This CDR3 region has 15 residues. Germline lookup yields CDR1 KGHDR and CDR2 SFDVKD. The V call is TRBV24-1, the J call TRBJ2-5, with D perhaps TRBD1 (6 bases). The sequenced sample was peripheral blood, obtained on day 0 of AZD1222 vaccination. This clonotype was sampled from an adult in good health. The CDR3 DNA is TGTGCCACCAGTGATTTGCAGGGGCTTGAGGAGACCCAGTACTTC. Protein sequence: CATSDLQGLEETQYF.